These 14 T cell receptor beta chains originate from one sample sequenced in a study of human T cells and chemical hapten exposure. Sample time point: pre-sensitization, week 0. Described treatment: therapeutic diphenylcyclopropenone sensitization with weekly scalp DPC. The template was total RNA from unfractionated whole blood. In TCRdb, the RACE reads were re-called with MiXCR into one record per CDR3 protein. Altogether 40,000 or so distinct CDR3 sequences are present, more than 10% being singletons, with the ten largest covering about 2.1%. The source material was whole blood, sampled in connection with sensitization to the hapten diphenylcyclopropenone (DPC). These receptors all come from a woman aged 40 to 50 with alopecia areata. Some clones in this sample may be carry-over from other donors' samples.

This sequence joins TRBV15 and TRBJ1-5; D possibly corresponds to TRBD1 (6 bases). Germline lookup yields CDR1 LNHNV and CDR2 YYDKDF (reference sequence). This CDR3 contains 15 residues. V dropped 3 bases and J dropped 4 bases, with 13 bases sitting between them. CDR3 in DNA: TGTGCCACCAGCAGTGCCCCAAGGGGGAATCAGCCCCAGCATTTT. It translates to CATSSAPRGNQPQHF.

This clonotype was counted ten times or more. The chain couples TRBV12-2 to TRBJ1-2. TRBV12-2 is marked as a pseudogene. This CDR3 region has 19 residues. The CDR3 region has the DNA TGTGCAAGTCGCTTAGCGTACGAGCAGGCGGGTGGGAATAACTATGGCTACACCTTC. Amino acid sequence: CASRLAYEQAGGNNYGYTF.

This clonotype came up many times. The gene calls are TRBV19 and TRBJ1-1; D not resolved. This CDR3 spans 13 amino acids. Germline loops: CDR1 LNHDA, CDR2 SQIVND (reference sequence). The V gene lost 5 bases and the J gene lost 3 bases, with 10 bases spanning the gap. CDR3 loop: CASSENRDTEAFF. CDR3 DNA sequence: TGTGCCAGTAGTGAGAACAGAGACACTGAAGCTTTCTTT.

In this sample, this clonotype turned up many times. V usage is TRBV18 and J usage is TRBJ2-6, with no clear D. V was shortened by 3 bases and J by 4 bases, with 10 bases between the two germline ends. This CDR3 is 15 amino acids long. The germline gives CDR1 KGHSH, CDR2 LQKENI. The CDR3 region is CASSPRTRGANVLTF. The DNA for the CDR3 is TGTGCCAGCTCACCGAGGACGAGAGGGGCCAACGTCCTGACTTTC. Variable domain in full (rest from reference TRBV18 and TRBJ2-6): NAGVMQNPRHLVRRRGQEARLRCSPMKGHSHVYWYRQLPEEGLKFMVYLQKENIIDESGMPKERFSAEFPKEGPSILRIQQVVRGDSAAYFCASSPRTRGANVLTFGAGSRLTVL.

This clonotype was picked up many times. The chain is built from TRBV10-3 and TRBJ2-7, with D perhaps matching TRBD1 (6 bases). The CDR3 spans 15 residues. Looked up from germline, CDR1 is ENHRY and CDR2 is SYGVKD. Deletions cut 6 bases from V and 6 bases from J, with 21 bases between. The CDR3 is CAISVTGSHKVEQYF. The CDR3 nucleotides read TGTGCCATCAGCGTGACAGGCTCGCATAAGGTCGAGCAGTACTTC.

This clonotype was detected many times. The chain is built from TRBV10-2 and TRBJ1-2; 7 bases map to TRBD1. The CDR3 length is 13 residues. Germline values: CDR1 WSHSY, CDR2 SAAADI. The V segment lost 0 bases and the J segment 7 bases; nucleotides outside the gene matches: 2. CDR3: CASSESAGGGYTF. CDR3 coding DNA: TGCGCCAGCAGTGAGTCGGCAGGGGGTGGCTACACCTTC.

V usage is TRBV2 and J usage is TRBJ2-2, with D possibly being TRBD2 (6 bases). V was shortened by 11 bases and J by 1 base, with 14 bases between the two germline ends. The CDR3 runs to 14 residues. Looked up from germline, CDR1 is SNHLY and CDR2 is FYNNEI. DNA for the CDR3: TGTGCCGGGGGGAGCGGGCAGAACACCGGGGAGCTGTTTTTT. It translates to CAGGSGQNTGELFF.

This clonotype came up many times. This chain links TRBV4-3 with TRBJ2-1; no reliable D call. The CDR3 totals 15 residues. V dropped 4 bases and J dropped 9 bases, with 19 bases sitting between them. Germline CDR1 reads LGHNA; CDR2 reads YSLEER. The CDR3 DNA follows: TGCGCCAGCAGCCGATCCCGGGCCCCCGCCGGTGAGCAGTTCTTC. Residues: CASSRSRAPAGEQFF.

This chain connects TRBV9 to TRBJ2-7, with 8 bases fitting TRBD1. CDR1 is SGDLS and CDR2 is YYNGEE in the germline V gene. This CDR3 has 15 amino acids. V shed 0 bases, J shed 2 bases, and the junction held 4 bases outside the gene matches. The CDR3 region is CASSVAGQAPYEQYF. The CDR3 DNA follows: TGTGCCAGCAGCGTAGCGGGACAGGCTCCCTACGAGCAGTACTTC.

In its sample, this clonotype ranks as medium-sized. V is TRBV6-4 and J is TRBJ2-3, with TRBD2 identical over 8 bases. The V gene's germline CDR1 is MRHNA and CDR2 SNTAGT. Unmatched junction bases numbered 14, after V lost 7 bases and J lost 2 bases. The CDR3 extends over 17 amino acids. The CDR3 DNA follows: TGTGCCAGCACCTCCCCTCGCGGGGGGCCGAACACAGATACGCAGTATTTT. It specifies CASTSPRGGPNTDTQYF.

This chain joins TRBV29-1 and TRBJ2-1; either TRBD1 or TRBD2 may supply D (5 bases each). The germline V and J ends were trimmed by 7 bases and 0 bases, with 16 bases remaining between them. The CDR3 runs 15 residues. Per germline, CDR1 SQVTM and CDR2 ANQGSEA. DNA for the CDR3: TGCAGCGCCCGAGGGACCACCCTCTCCTACAATGAGCAGTTCTTC. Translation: CSARGTTLSYNEQFF.

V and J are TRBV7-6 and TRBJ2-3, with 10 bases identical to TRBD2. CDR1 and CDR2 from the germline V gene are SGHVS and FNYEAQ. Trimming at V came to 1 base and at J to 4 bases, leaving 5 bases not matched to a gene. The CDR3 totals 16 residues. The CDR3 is CASSLEAGGPADTQYF. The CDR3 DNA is TGTGCCAGCAGCTTAGAAGCGGGGGGGCCCGCAGATACGCAGTATTTT.

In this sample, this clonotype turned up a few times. Here the CDR3 DNA reads TGTGCCATCAGTGGTCCGGGACTAGCGGGAATCGAGCAGTTCTTC. Translation gives CAISGPGLAGIEQFF. The V call is TRBV10-3, the J call TRBJ2-1, with 13 bases lining up with TRBD2. This CDR3 has 15 amino acids. Germline assignment: CDR1 ENHRY and CDR2 SYGVKD. J lost 10 bases, V lost 4 bases, and 7 bases had no gene match.

CDR3 sequence: CASSNPWQGTEAFF. The CDR3 DNA follows: TGTGCCAGCAGTAACCCGTGGCAGGGCACTGAAGCTTTCTTT. This chain connects TRBV27 to TRBJ1-1, with D tentatively TRBD1 (5 bases). Trimming removed 5 bases at V and 4 bases at J, with 14 bases between. Germline V gene data show CDR1 as MNHEY and CDR2 as SMNVEV (reference sequence). The CDR3 extends over 14 amino acids.